Each of the 2 T cell receptor beta chains below was sequenced from the same sample in a study of T cell responses to AZD1222 COVID-19 vaccine. The assay was immunoSEQ multiplex PCR, and TCRdb's table has in-frame clones only and misses some. This sample carries 190,000 or so clones, roughly nine tenths of them seen once, and the ten largest clones take roughly 3.5%. The input for sequencing was peripheral blood, taken 28 days after the second AZD1222 dose. The source of these receptors is an adult who received the AZD1222 COVID-19 vaccine.

The chain has TRBV30 and TRBJ2-5; the match to TRBD2 covers 7 bases. Germline values: CDR1 GTSNPN, CDR2 SVGIG (reference sequence). The V and J ends lost 3 bases and 1 base, in that order; junction bases with no gene match: 8. This CDR3 has 15 amino acids. CDR3 sequence (DNA): TGTGCCTGGAGCCCGGGCGGGGAGGGCCAAGAGACCCAGTACTTC. This sequence encodes CAWSPGGEGQETQYF.

This clone was detected once. V gene TRBV12-3 or TRBV12-4 combines with J gene TRBJ1-5; D not certain. The CDR3 loop spans 13 amino acids. V lost 1 base and J lost 5, with 6 bases in between. Here the CDR3 reads CASSLGPDQPQHF. The CDR3 nucleotides are TGTGCCAGCAGTTTAGGACCAGATCAGCCCCAGCATTTT.